One and the same sample provided the 9 T cell receptor beta chains below, sequenced in a study of post-analysis software for immune sequencing data. Their recognized antigens are unknown. Carried by the TCR beta cDNA libraries were unique molecular identifiers. Each CDR3 protein gets one entry after TCRdb re-called the PCR reads with MiXCR. This table has more than 350,000 distinct CDR3 sequences, 30% to 40% appearing once. Study findings and constraints: TRBV5-6, TRBV5-1 and TRBV20-1 belonged to a set of a handful of TRBV segments that were more frequent in patients than controls.

The sequencing sample was made of blood. The source is a girl aged 2 to 10 with multiple sclerosis.

The chain employs TRBV9 and TRBJ2-2, with D maybe TRBD1 (5 bases). CDR3 size: 14 residues. V lost 4 bases and J 1 base, leaving 8 bases between the germline ends. Germline-derived CDR1 and CDR2 are SGDLS and YYNGEE. The CDR3: CASSNQGNTGELFF. CDR3 nucleotides: TGTGCCAGCAGCAATCAGGGGAACACCGGGGAGCTGTTTTTT.

This rearrangement joins TRBV5-1 to TRBJ2-3, with no clear D. Trimming left V 0 bases short and J 0 bases short, with 11 bases between. The CDR3 covers 16 residues. Per the germline V gene, CDR1 is SGHRS and CDR2 is YFSETQ. CDR3 amino acids: CASSLDGATSTDTQYF. The CDR3 region has the DNA TGCGCCAGCAGCTTGGATGGCGCGACTAGCACAGATACGCAGTATTTT.

This chain uses TRBV4-1 with TRBJ1-4; weak D call: TRBD1 (6 bases). The germline gives CDR1 MGHRA, CDR2 YSYEKL. There are 19 residues in the CDR3. V was cut by 4 bases and J by 8 bases, with 29 bases left in between. CDR3: CASSPIRGDTETSREKLFF. CDR3 coding DNA: TGCGCCAGCAGCCCGATAAGAGGGGACACGGAAACCTCTCGGGAAAAACTGTTTTTT.

The genes are TRBV5-1 and TRBJ1-2, with unresolved D. V dropped 1 base and J dropped 9 bases, with 10 bases sitting between them. The CDR3 contains 12 residues. Germline V gene data show CDR1 as SGHRS and CDR2 as YFSETQ. This CDR3 is CASSLPTYSYTF. CDR3 DNA sequence: TGCGCCAGCAGCTTGCCTACATATAGCTACACCTTC.

The chain links TRBV18 to TRBJ2-5; no firm D call. V lost 2 bases to trimming and J lost 3 bases, with 7 bases between them. Germline values: CDR1 KGHSH, CDR2 LQKENI. This CDR3 region has 13 residues. CDR3 region: CASSPGVEETQYF. DNA for the CDR3: TGTGCCAGCTCACCAGGGGTGGAAGAGACCCAGTACTTC.

The chain carries TRBV12-3 or TRBV12-4 and TRBJ1-1; weak D call: TRBD1 (5 bases). This CDR3 is 14 amino acids long. V was pared by 3 bases and J by 5 bases, with 13 bases between. The CDR3 nucleotides are TGTGCCAGCAGTTTTAACCAGGGAGGGACTGAAGCTTTCTTT. It yields the protein CASSFNQGGTEAFF.

The genes are TRBV15 and TRBJ1-2, with 7 bases that match TRBD1. Germline CDR1 is LNHNV and CDR2 is YYDKDF (reference sequence). CDR3 length equals 16 residues. The V and J ends lost 5 bases and 4 bases, in that order; junction bases with no gene match: 13. The CDR3 spells CATSGHRGSRGYGYTF. The CDR3 nucleotides read TGTGCCACCAGCGGCCACAGGGGAAGTAGGGGCTATGGCTACACCTTC.

This chain joins TRBV7-9 and TRBJ2-1; TRBD2 agrees at 13 bases. The V segment lost 3 bases and the J segment 2 bases; nucleotides outside the gene matches: 4. The germline CDR1 and CDR2 sequences are SEHNR and FQNEAQ (reference sequence). The CDR3 contains 17 residues. The CDR3 DNA reads TGTGCCAGCAGCTTGACTAGCGGGAGGTACCCCTACAATGAGCAGTTCTTC. Residues: CASSLTSGRYPYNEQFF.

This chain uses TRBV10-3 with TRBJ2-5; D is perhaps TRBD1 or TRBD2 (5 bases each). V dropped 0 bases and J dropped 0 bases, with 23 bases sitting between them. CDR3 length equals 20 residues. Germline loops: CDR1 ENHRY, CDR2 SYGVKD. The CDR3 reads CAISESGPGTLVRYQETQYF. CDR3 sequence (DNA): TGTGCCATCAGTGAGTCGGGTCCCGGGACGCTAGTTCGGTACCAAGAGACCCAGTACTTC.